These 8 T cell receptor beta chains were sequenced from one sample in a study of early T cells in non-severe SARS-CoV-2 infection. Each CDR3 protein gets one entry after TCRdb re-called the 5' RACE reads with MiXCR. The data contain some 56,000 distinct CDR3 sequences, roughly a tenth of them singletons. Sequencing was done on a sample of whole blood. Source of these receptors: an adult who was a healthcare worker with PCR-confirmed SARS-CoV-2 infection or an uninfected control (not recorded which).

The chain recombines TRBV20-1 with TRBJ1-1, with D unclear. The V end was cut by 6 bases, the J end by 8 bases, with 19 bases between. Germline loops: CDR1 DFQATT, CDR2 SNEGSKA (reference sequence). This CDR3 has 13 amino acids. This CDR3 reads CSAQYLQGLEAFF. DNA for the CDR3: TGCAGTGCACAATACCTTCAAGGTCTCGAAGCTTTCTTT.

The J gene is TRBJ2-7, the V gene TRBV6-2 or TRBV6-3; D is unclear. The CDR3 consists of 11 residues. Per germline, CDR1 MNHEY and CDR2 SVGEGT. V lost 6 bases, J lost 2 bases, and 5 bases lay in between. CDR3 residues: CASSVPYEQYF. CDR3 bases: TGTGCCAGCAGCGTCCCCTACGAGCAGTACTTC.

The chain is built from TRBV30 and TRBJ1-2; 9 nucleotides agree with TRBD1. Germline V gives CDR1 GTSNPN, CDR2 SVGIG (reference sequence). The V segment lost 0 bases and the J segment 14 bases; nucleotides outside the gene matches: 7. This CDR3 is 12 amino acids long. CDR3 loop: CAWSVTGGGGTF. The CDR3 DNA follows: TGTGCCTGGAGTGTTACAGGGGGCGGCGGAACCTTC.

The table lists this clonotype with a few counts. This chain uses TRBV20-1 with TRBJ1-3, with D maybe TRBD1 (6 bases). The V end lost 6 bases, the J end lost 2 bases, and 11 bases lay between the germline ends. Germline V CDR1 and CDR2: DFQATT, SNEGSKA (reference sequence). This CDR3 region has 13 residues. CDR3 DNA: TGCAGTGCCCAACAGGGCACTGGAAACACCATATATTTT. Amino acid sequence: CSAQQGTGNTIYF.

This chain joins TRBV10-2 and TRBJ1-2; D is undetermined. The CDR3 loop spans 12 amino acids. The V end lost 3 bases, the J end lost 4 bases, and 6 bases lay between the germline ends. Germline V gene lookup returns CDR1 WSHSY and CDR2 SAAADI. CDR3 residues: CASSEGAYGYTF. Here the CDR3 DNA reads TGCGCCAGCAGTGAAGGTGCCTATGGCTACACCTTC.

In this sample, this clonotype turned up a few times. The chain links TRBV5-1 to TRBJ2-7; TRBD1 aligns across 9 bases. The germline CDR1 and CDR2 sequences are SGHRS and YFSETQ. Losses at the gene ends were 2 bases for V and 5 bases for J; bases not matched to a gene: 5. There are 14 residues in the CDR3. CDR3 region: CASSLQGATHEQYF. The CDR3 DNA reads TGCGCCAGCAGCTTACAGGGGGCTACCCACGAGCAGTACTTC.

This clonotype has a count of ten or more. This rearrangement joins TRBV5-1 to TRBJ2-5, with 9 bases lining up with TRBD1. V shed 0 bases and J 2 bases; nucleotides not matched to a gene: 2. CDR1 is SGHRS, CDR2 YFSETQ, per germline. The CDR3 length is 15 residues. The DNA of the CDR3 is TGCGCCAGCAGCTTGGACAGGGGGCAGCAAGAGACCCAGTACTTC. This codes for CASSLDRGQQETQYF.

In its sample, this clonotype was seen many times. The gene calls are TRBV18 and TRBJ2-1, with 7 bases lining up with TRBD2. The junction had 3 bases not matched to a gene; V was cut back by 3 bases and J by 1 base. From germline, CDR1 is KGHSH and CDR2 LQKENI. The CDR3 has 15 amino acids. As DNA, the CDR3 is TGTGCCAGCTCACCGGCAGCGGGATCCTACAATGAGCAGTTCTTC. Translation gives CASSPAAGSYNEQFF.